In its sample, the clone carrying this T cell receptor beta chain was seen a few times. This entry comes from a study of T-cell reconstitution after alpha-beta-depleted transplantation in children. It was with unique molecular identifiers that the TCRbeta library was prepared. TCRdb ran MiXCR on the PCR reads and lists one entry per CDR3 protein. There are approximately 350,000 distinct CDR3 sequences in the sample; around a tenth occur only once, and 2% to 3% lies in the top ten. The CDR3 spans 16 residues. Trimming shortened V by 8 bases and J by 0 bases, and 17 bases separated the two germline ends.

The sample consisted of PBMCs from the stem cell graft donor, taken from the stem cell graft. The sequence was obtained from a human donor who donated a stem cell graft to a child with acute lymphoblastic leukemia. The V and J genes are TRBV12-3 or TRBV12-4 and TRBJ2-1; TRBD2 is a possible D gene (7 bases). CDR3 DNA sequence: TGTGCCAGCTCCGGGGGGCTAGCGGCCTCCTACAATGAGCAGTTCTTC. Amino acid sequence: CASSGGLAASYNEQFF.